These 31 T cell receptor beta chains share one sample of origin, sequenced in a study of beta chain features in type 1 diabetes. Study-level points and caveats: People with Type 1 diabetes carried modestly yet significantly shorter TCRB CDR3s in all four CD4+ subsets.

Every isolated RNA sample was fully reverse transcribed, so sequencing captured expressed TCRB transcripts. Sequenced by immunoSEQ multiplex PCR; TCRdb stores in-frame clones only, minus some. The repertoire holds some 240,000 clones, with roughly 17% as singletons. These TCRs' antigens remain unknown. Sequencing was done on a sample of naive CD4+ T cells from blood. The receptor source for this set is a man aged 30 to 45 with type 1 diabetes.

The chain is built from TRBV2 and TRBJ2-1; TRBD2 matches at 7 bases. This CDR3 has 14 amino acids. CDR1 is SNHLY, CDR2 FYNNEI, per germline. V trimming: 2 bases; J trimming: 10 bases; junction bases outside the gene matches: 8. The CDR3 DNA is TGTGCCAGCAGTGAACTGGGCGGGAGAGTGGAGCAGTTCTTC. This codes for CASSELGGRVEQFF.

The chain is built from TRBV7-9 and TRBJ2-5; a possible D gene is TRBD2 (6 bases). Germline assignment: CDR1 SEHNR and CDR2 FQNEAQ (reference sequence). The CDR3 sequence is 14 residues long. The V end was cut by 4 bases, the J end by 2 bases, with 11 bases between. CDR3 coding DNA: TGTGCCAGCAGCTGGGGACTGGAGCAAGAGACCCAGTACTTC. Translating gives CASSWGLEQETQYF.

The V gene is TRBV30, the J gene TRBJ1-1; a weak D match, TRBD1 (6 bases). The germline V gene has CDR1 GTSNPN and CDR2 SVGIG (reference sequence). CDR3 length: 15 residues. V dropped 1 base and J dropped 3 bases, with 15 bases sitting between them. The CDR3 DNA reads TGTGCCTGGAGTGACAGGACAGTCGGGGACACTGAAGCTTTCTTT. Translating it yields CAWSDRTVGDTEAFF.

The CDR3 DNA reads TGTGCCAGCAGTCAATGGGGGGACAGACACACCGGGGAGCTGTTTTTT. It specifies CASSQWGDRHTGELFF. The chain recombines TRBV25-1 with TRBJ2-2; D possibly corresponds to TRBD1 (7 bases). The CDR3 contains 16 residues. V lost 5 bases and J lost 3, with 16 bases in between. CDR1 and CDR2 from the germline V gene are MGHDK and SYGVNS.

The chain employs TRBV7-2 and TRBJ2-7; the match to TRBD2 covers 7 bases. CDR1 and CDR2 (germline): SGHTA, FQGNSA. This CDR3 spans 15 amino acids. Trimming removed 4 bases from V and 2 bases from J; junction bases left unmatched: 8. CDR3 nucleotide sequence: TGTGCCAGCAGCTACGGACTAGACATGACCTACGAGCAGTACTTC. It yields the protein CASSYGLDMTYEQYF.

This clone has a handful of counts. The chain joins TRBV7-9 to TRBJ2-1; D may be TRBD2 (5 bases). V was shortened by 5 bases and J by 10 bases, with 15 bases between the two germline ends. This CDR3 comprises 13 residues. Germline V CDR1 and CDR2: SEHNR, FQNEAQ (reference sequence). CDR3 sequence reads: CASSPPWSGEQFF. CDR3 coding DNA: TGTGCCAGCAGCCCACCGTGGAGCGGCGAGCAGTTCTTC.

V and J are TRBV11-2 and TRBJ2-1; TRBD1 aligns across 7 bases. CDR3 size: 15 residues. After removal of 7 bases from V and 0 bases from J, the junction contained 6 bases not matched to a gene. CDR1 is SGHAT, CDR2 FQNNGV, per germline. The CDR3 nucleotides read TGTGCCAGCAACCCAGGGGGTAGCTCCTACAATGAGCAGTTCTTC. This gives the protein CASNPGGSSYNEQFF.

V is TRBV7-9 and J is TRBJ2-2; either TRBD1 or TRBD2 may fit D (5 bases each). The CDR3 is 15 residues long. Germline V gene sequence: CDR1 SEHNR, CDR2 FQNEAQ (reference sequence). Deletions cut 1 base from V and 5 bases from J, with 11 bases between. The CDR3: CASSLEGPGTGELFF. DNA for the CDR3: TGTGCCAGCAGCTTAGAGGGACCTGGGACCGGGGAGCTGTTTTTT.

The rearrangement joins TRBV18 to TRBJ2-3; TRBD2 agrees at 7 bases. CDR3 length: 15 residues. Losses at the gene ends were 4 bases for V and 4 bases for J; bases not matched to a gene: 8. Per germline, CDR1 KGHSH and CDR2 LQKENI. In nucleotides, the CDR3 is TGTGCCAGCTCACGATACGCGGGAGAGGCAGATACGCAGTATTTT. This codes for CASSRYAGEADTQYF.

Here the CDR3 reads CASSAGQGNNEQFF. DNA for the CDR3: TGTGCCAGCAGCGCGGGACAGGGGAACAATGAGCAGTTCTTC. This chain connects TRBV9 to TRBJ2-1; 10 bases match TRBD1. The germline V gene has CDR1 SGDLS and CDR2 YYNGEE. V shed 3 bases and J 5 bases; nucleotides not matched to a gene: 2. CDR3 length equals 14 residues. Full variable domain (rest looked up from reference TRBV9 and TRBJ2-1): DSGVTQTPKHLITATGQRVTLRCSPRSGDLSVYWYQQSLDQGLQFLIQYYNGEERAKGNILERFSAQQFPDLHSELNLSSLELGDSALYFCASSAGQGNNEQFFGPGTRLTVL.

The chain has TRBV13 and TRBJ2-1, with 7 bases aligning to TRBD2. Germline CDR1 is PRHDT and CDR2 is FYEKMQ (reference sequence). The CDR3 loop spans 11 amino acids. V was pared by 8 bases and J by 11 bases, with 6 bases of the junction left unmatched. This CDR3 reads CASRGEGKQFF. The CDR3 DNA sequence: TGTGCCAGCCGCGGGGAGGGAAAGCAGTTCTTC.

The chain couples TRBV30 to TRBJ2-1; 7 nucleotides line up with TRBD2. CDR3 length equals 15 residues. Per germline, CDR1 GTSNPN and CDR2 SVGIG (reference sequence). The junction had 12 bases not matched to a gene; V was cut back by 4 bases and J by 6 bases. Here the CDR3 reads CAWTPPAGVSNEQFF. The CDR3 DNA sequence: TGTGCCTGGACCCCTCCGGCGGGAGTAAGCAATGAGCAGTTCTTC. Drawing the rest from reference TRBV30 and TRBJ2-1, the complete variable domain is SQTIHQWPATLVQPVGSPLSLECTVEGTSNPNLYWYRQAAGRGLQLLFYSVGIGQISSEVPQNLSASRPQDRQFILSSKKLLLSDSGFYLCAWTPPAGVSNEQFFGPGTRLTVL.

This clone has only a few counts. The V call is TRBV9, the J call TRBJ2-2; D not certain. V lost 4 bases, J lost 5 bases, and 6 bases lay in between. Germline V gene lookup returns CDR1 SGDLS and CDR2 YYNGEE. This CDR3 contains 12 residues. The CDR3 reads CASSRDTGELFF. For the CDR3, the DNA is TGTGCCAGCAGCCGAGATACCGGGGAGCTGTTTTTT.

This clone appeared a few times. The chain uses TRBV6-6 and TRBJ2-1; the D is unclear. V was clipped by 6 bases and J by 6 bases, with 9 bases between them. This CDR3 region has 12 residues. CDR1 and CDR2 (germline): MNHNY, SVGAGI (reference sequence). CDR3 nucleotides: TGTGCCAGCAGGTGGGAAAGCAATGAGCAGTTCTTC. This encodes CASRWESNEQFF.

This chain uses TRBV14 with TRBJ1-2; D ambiguous. CDR1 SGHDN and CDR2 FVKESK come from the germline V gene. Trimming left V 3 bases short and J 1 base short, with 6 bases between. CDR3 length equals 13 residues. CDR3 region: CASSQRHNYGYTF. CDR3 DNA sequence: TGTGCCAGCAGCCAGCGGCATAACTATGGCTACACCTTC.

The chain couples TRBV30 to TRBJ1-1, with D possibly matching TRBD1 (5 bases). V lost 1 base to trimming and J lost 11 bases, with 14 bases between them. Germline-derived CDR1 and CDR2 are GTSNPN and SVGIG (reference sequence). The CDR3 runs to 12 residues. CDR3 amino acids: CAWSGGPRMAFF. The CDR3 DNA sequence: TGTGCCTGGAGTGGGGGACCCCGGATGGCTTTCTTT.

This clone was seen a handful of times. The rearrangement links TRBV5-1 to TRBJ2-7; TRBD1 agrees at 9 bases. With V trimmed by 3 bases and J by 6 bases, 7 bases remained unmatched. The CDR3 length is 14 residues. CDR1 is SGHRS, CDR2 YFSETQ, per germline. CDR3 protein: CASSSTGTGFEQYF. Written as DNA, the CDR3 is TGCGCCAGCAGCTCTACCGGGACAGGGTTCGAGCAGTACTTC.

Details on this clone: The same CDR3 arises from other DNA sequences in this sample as well. This chain joins TRBV5-4 and TRBJ2-3; D is unclear. Germline CDR1 reads SGHNT; CDR2 reads YYREEE (reference sequence). CDR3 length: 11 residues. V was pared by 4 bases and J by 4 bases, with 4 bases between. CDR3 sequence reads: CASSRADTQYF. DNA of the CDR3: TGTGCCAGCAGCCGAGCAGATACGCAGTATTTT.

This clone occurred a few times. This chain connects TRBV10-3 to TRBJ2-6; TRBD1 aligns across 9 bases. Per germline, CDR1 ENHRY and CDR2 SYGVKD. After removal of 6 bases from V and 2 bases from J, the junction contained 5 bases not matched to a gene. The CDR3 runs to 16 residues. The CDR3 loop reads CAIRTQGAPGANVLTF. The CDR3 bases are TGTGCCATCAGGACACAGGGGGCGCCTGGGGCCAACGTCCTGACTTTC.

V usage is TRBV30 and J usage is TRBJ2-1; 9 positions match TRBD1. The CDR3 runs 13 residues. From germline, CDR1 is GTSNPN and CDR2 SVGIG (reference sequence). V shed 4 bases, J shed 6 bases, and the junction held 4 bases outside the gene matches. The CDR3 here is CAWNLQGANEQFF. The CDR3 nucleotides are TGTGCCTGGAACTTACAGGGGGCCAATGAGCAGTTCTTC.

This clone was seen only a few times. CDR3 coding DNA: TGCAGCGTTGGGGGAGAGCGCGTCTCTGGAAACACCATATATTTT. This codes for CSVGGERVSGNTIYF. The chain employs TRBV29-1 and TRBJ1-3; D uncertain. Deletions cut 4 bases from V and 0 bases from J, with 13 bases between. The CDR3 loop spans 15 amino acids. Per the germline V gene, CDR1 is SQVTM and CDR2 is ANQGSEA. The full variable domain, rest sourced from reference TRBV29-1 and TRBJ1-3, is SAVISQKPSRDICQRGTSLTIQCQVDSQVTMMFWYRQQPGQSLTLIATANQGSEATYESGFVIDKFPISRPNLTFSTLTVSNMSPEDSSIYLCSVGGERVSGNTIYFGEGSWLTVV.

This clone turned up a few times. The genes are TRBV28 and TRBJ2-7; D remains unclear. This CDR3 spans 12 amino acids. V was cut by 5 bases and J by 4 bases, with 9 bases left in between. CDR1 MDHEN and CDR2 SYDVKM come from the germline V gene. The CDR3 coding sequence is TGTGCCAGCAGTCTCAGGTCTTACGAGCAGTACTTC. This gives the protein CASSLRSYEQYF.

The table lists this clone with a few counts. The chain combines TRBV7-2 with TRBJ2-2; D tentatively reads TRBD1 or TRBD2 (5 bases each). The CDR3 runs to 15 residues. Trimming cost V 1 base and J 3 bases, with 9 bases left between them. The germline gives CDR1 SGHTA, CDR2 FQGNSA. DNA of the CDR3: TGTGCCAGCAGCTTAGTGGGACCCTACACCGGGGAGCTGTTTTTT. Translation: CASSLVGPYTGELFF.

This clone was counted only a few times. The J gene is TRBJ2-3, the V gene TRBV5-4; 7 bases are a match to TRBD2. Germline trimming cut 4 bases from V and 6 bases from J; bases unmatched to any gene: 14. This CDR3 spans 16 amino acids. Germline values: CDR1 SGHNT, CDR2 YYREEE (reference sequence). The CDR3 region is CASSPAPGGGGDTQYF. CDR3 in DNA: TGTGCCAGCAGCCCCGCCCCGGGAGGAGGTGGTGATACGCAGTATTTT.

The CDR3 protein is CASSSPATNYGYTF. CDR3 in DNA: TGTGCCAGCTCGTCCCCGGCAACGAACTATGGCTACACCTTC. The rearrangement links TRBV18 to TRBJ1-2; D gene uncertain. The CDR3 contains 14 residues. The V end was cut by 6 bases, the J end by 2 bases, with 13 bases between. CDR1 is KGHSH, CDR2 LQKENI, per germline.

J is TRBJ1-1 and V is TRBV29-1; D is unresolved. V lost 4 bases to trimming and J lost 6 bases, with 9 bases between them. The CDR3 is 11 amino acids. Germline V gives CDR1 SQVTM, CDR2 ANQGSEA. CDR3 protein: CSVVGSSEAFF. CDR3 DNA: TGCAGCGTTGTTGGTTCGTCTGAAGCTTTCTTT.

This clone was seen more than once but under ten times. V and J are TRBV30 and TRBJ2-6; the D call may be TRBD1 or TRBD2 (6 bases each). Germline lookup yields CDR1 GTSNPN and CDR2 SVGIG (reference sequence). The CDR3 extends over 15 amino acids. V was shortened by 3 bases and J by 7 bases, with 16 bases between the two germline ends. This CDR3 reads CAWRGVRGAANVLTF. CDR3 DNA sequence: TGTGCCTGGAGAGGGGTAAGGGGGGCAGCCAACGTCCTGACTTTC.

The chain recombines TRBV28 with TRBJ2-7; TRBD2 matches at 9 bases. V was clipped by 2 bases and J by 0 bases; unmatched bases: 2. Germline V gives CDR1 MDHEN, CDR2 SYDVKM. CDR3 length: 15 residues. This CDR3 is CASSLELAGSYEQYF. CDR3 sequence (DNA): TGTGCCAGCAGTTTAGAACTAGCGGGCTCCTACGAGCAGTACTTC.

This chain connects TRBV29-1 to TRBJ2-1; D is perhaps TRBD2 (6 bases). Trimming left V 3 bases short and J 3 bases short, with 9 bases between. The CDR3 is 13 residues long. Germline loops: CDR1 SQVTM, CDR2 ANQGSEA. The CDR3 sequence is CSVDRRDYNEQFF. Written as DNA, the CDR3 is TGCAGCGTTGATCGGCGGGACTACAATGAGCAGTTCTTC.

The rearrangement uses TRBV18 and TRBJ2-7; 10 bases match TRBD2. This CDR3 has 14 residues. Trimming took 3 bases from V and 2 from J; bases not matched to a gene: 1. Germline V CDR1 and CDR2: KGHSH, LQKENI. The CDR3 loop is CASSPGTSAYEQYF. For the CDR3, the DNA is TGTGCCAGCTCACCGGGGACTAGCGCCTACGAGCAGTACTTC.

CDR3 nucleotides: TGTGCCAGCAGCCAGGGACAGGGTGACGAGCAGTACTTC. Translated: CASSQGQGDEQYF. The rearrangement links TRBV13 to TRBJ2-7, with 9 bases that match TRBD1. V was pared by 5 bases and J by 5 bases, with 4 bases of the junction left unmatched. Germline lookup yields CDR1 PRHDT and CDR2 FYEKMQ (reference sequence). The CDR3 extends over 13 amino acids.